These 20 T cell receptor beta chains share one sample of origin, sequenced in a study of blood T cell repertoires in COVID-19. Measured with immunoSEQ multiplex PCR; TCRdb has only the in-frame clones, and not every one. The table includes roughly 250,000 clones, over 75% detected once. Sequences were obtained from peripheral blood. The receptor set was obtained from a human donor in a cohort sampled during active COVID-19.

The chain combines TRBV6-5 with TRBJ1-2; 7 nucleotides align to TRBD1. Trimming at V came to 6 bases and at J to 4 bases, leaving 5 bases not matched to a gene. Germline V gene data show CDR1 as MNHEY and CDR2 as SVGAGI. The CDR3 length is 13 residues. CDR3 DNA: TGTGCCAGCAGCCCGGGACAGATCTATGGCTACACCTTC. It specifies CASSPGQIYGYTF.

The table lists this clone with a count of one. The V and J genes are TRBV7-9 and TRBJ1-3; 8 nucleotides match TRBD1. The CDR3 is 15 amino acids. From germline, CDR1 is SEHNR and CDR2 FQNEAQ (reference sequence). V shed 3 bases and J 2 bases; nucleotides not matched to a gene: 3. The CDR3: CASSFDRGPGNTIYF. The CDR3 DNA follows: TGTGCCAGCAGCTTTGACAGGGGCCCTGGAAACACCATATATTTT.

The sample holds one count of this clone. V usage is TRBV5-1 and J usage is TRBJ2-3; 8 positions match TRBD1. With V trimmed by 0 bases and J by 4 bases, 4 bases remained unmatched. The CDR3 extends over 15 amino acids. Germline CDR1 is SGHRS and CDR2 is YFSETQ. The CDR3 DNA is TGCGCCAGCAGCTTGGGGACAGGGTCAGCAGATACGCAGTATTTT. Protein: CASSLGTGSADTQYF.

The chain links TRBV3-1 (or the pseudogene TRBV3-2) to TRBJ2-6; D may be TRBD1 (5 bases). CDR3 length: 14 amino acids. V was shortened by 4 bases and J by 13 bases, with 17 bases between the two germline ends. CDR1 is LGHDT, CDR2 YNNKEL, per germline (reference sequence). CDR3 sequence: CASSPYLTDAVLTF. CDR3 nucleotide sequence: TGTGCCAGCAGCCCCTATTTGACAGATGCAGTCCTGACTTTC.

This rearrangement joins TRBV4-1 to TRBJ1-1; 11 bases line up with TRBD1. The junction had 2 bases not matched to a gene; V was cut back by 1 base and J by 7 bases. This CDR3 is built from 14 residues. Per germline, CDR1 MGHRA and CDR2 YSYEKL. CDR3 in amino acids: CASSQGTGGIEAFF. In DNA form, the CDR3 reads TGCGCCAGCAGCCAAGGGACAGGGGGCATTGAAGCTTTCTTT.

The chain carries TRBV3-1 (or the pseudogene TRBV3-2) and TRBJ1-2, with a weak D call TRBD1 (6 bases). The CDR3 runs 14 residues. Germline V gene sequence: CDR1 LGHDT, CDR2 YNNKEL (reference sequence). The V end was cut by 1 base, the J end by 3 bases, with 9 bases between. In DNA, the CDR3 is TGTGCCAGCAGCCAAGGTTGGGGGCACTATGGCTACACCTTC. Translation: CASSQGWGHYGYTF.

The chain employs TRBV6-2 or TRBV6-3 and TRBJ1-1, with TRBD1 as a possible D gene (6 bases). CDR3 length equals 16 residues. The V gene lost 6 bases and the J gene lost 1 base, with 18 bases spanning the gap. From germline, CDR1 is MNHEY and CDR2 SVGEGT. This chain's CDR3 is CASRPTGSPTNTEAFF. For the CDR3, the DNA is TGTGCCAGCAGACCTACAGGGTCCCCAACGAACACTGAAGCTTTCTTT.

This chain connects TRBV18 to TRBJ1-4; possibly TRBD1 for D (6 bases). The V end lost 5 bases, the J end lost 8 bases, and 18 bases lay between the germline ends. Germline values: CDR1 KGHSH, CDR2 LQKENI. The CDR3 covers 15 residues. DNA for the CDR3: TGTGCCAGCTCATCAGCCGGGACAAGTGAAGAAAAACTGTTTTTT. This sequence encodes CASSSAGTSEEKLFF.

The chain has TRBV6-4 and TRBJ2-1; 8 bases match TRBD2. CDR1 and CDR2 from the germline V gene are MRHNA and SNTAGT. V dropped 8 bases and J dropped 5; count of bases not matched to a gene: 11. This CDR3 has 15 residues. The CDR3 bases are TGTGCCAGCCAAATCGTAGCGGGACGGCACAATGAGCAGTTCTTC. Translating it yields CASQIVAGRHNEQFF.

The chain recombines TRBV5-4 with TRBJ1-2; the match to TRBD1 covers 8 bases. V lost 10 bases and J lost 4; bases outside the gene matches: 12. Germline loops: CDR1 SGHNT, CDR2 YYREEE (reference sequence). The CDR3 totals 14 residues. The CDR3 DNA follows: TGTGCCTTAGGCCCGGGACAGGAAAGCTATGGCTACACCTTC. It is translated as CALGPGQESYGYTF. The full variable domain, in which reference TRBV5-4 and TRBJ1-2 provide the parts outside the CDR3, is ETGVTQSPTHLIKTRGQQVTLRCSSQSGHNTVSWYQQALGQGPQFIFQYYREEENGRGNFPPRFSGLQFPNYSSELNVNALELDDSALYLCALGPGQESYGYTFGSGTRLTVV.

V usage is TRBV5-6 and J usage is TRBJ2-3, with 7 positions matching TRBD1. CDR1 is SGHDT, CDR2 YYEEEE, per germline. After removal of 1 base from V and 3 bases from J, the junction contained 8 bases not matched to a gene. The CDR3 extends over 16 amino acids. This CDR3 is CASSLMGRGMTDTQYF. The CDR3 DNA sequence: TGTGCCAGCAGCTTGATGGGCAGGGGGATGACAGATACGCAGTATTTT.

The rearrangement uses TRBV6-1 and TRBJ2-7; possibly TRBD2 for D (8 bases). V was clipped by 0 bases and J by 5 bases, with 14 bases between them. Germline CDR1 reads MNHNS; CDR2 reads SASEGT. The CDR3 spans 15 residues. The CDR3: CASSEATGGGDEQYF. CDR3 sequence (DNA): TGTGCCAGCAGTGAAGCAACGGGAGGGGGCGACGAGCAGTACTTC.

This chain joins TRBV10-3 and TRBJ2-7; 10 bases line up with TRBD1. Germline-derived CDR1 and CDR2 are ENHRY and SYGVKD. Trimming cost V 5 bases and J 4 bases; bases outside gene matches: 5. CDR3 length: 14 amino acids. The CDR3 region is CAISTGTGAYEQYF. CDR3 coding DNA: TGTGCCATCAGTACCGGGACAGGGGCTTACGAGCAGTACTTC.

The chain links TRBV6-5 to TRBJ1-3; 8 bases align to TRBD1. This CDR3 region has 16 residues. Losses at the gene ends were 4 bases for V and 3 bases for J; bases not matched to a gene: 8. Germline V CDR1 and CDR2: MNHEY, SVGAGI. This CDR3 reads CASSSDREPFGNTIYF. CDR3 in DNA: TGTGCCAGCAGTTCGGACAGGGAACCTTTTGGAAACACCATATATTTT.

With regard to this clone: At one of its ends the junction is not consistent with the germline gene, which may arise from a read error. The chain combines TRBV7-7 with TRBJ2-7, with D perhaps matching TRBD2 (7 bases). Germline values: CDR1 SSHAT, CDR2 FNYEAQ (reference sequence). The CDR3 is 14 amino acids. The CDR3 nucleotides read TGTGCTAGCAGCCTCCAAGTGGGGAGGGGGGAGCAGTACTTC. Amino acid sequence: CASSLQVGRGEQYF.

This clone showed up just once. The CDR3 coding sequence is TGTGCCAGCTCACCCCCGGGACTAGCGGAGACCCAGTACTTC. Translated, it gives CASSPPGLAETQYF. The chain joins TRBV18 to TRBJ2-5; 10 bases fit TRBD2. V dropped 3 bases and J dropped 5; count of bases not matched to a gene: 3. The CDR3 spans 14 residues. CDR1 is KGHSH, CDR2 LQKENI, per germline.

The V call is TRBV4-2, the J call TRBJ2-6, with TRBD1 matching 9 bases. The V and J ends lost 1 base and 0 bases, in that order; junction bases with no gene match: 13. Per the germline V gene, CDR1 is LGHNA and CDR2 is YNFKEQ. CDR3 size: 21 residues. The CDR3 nucleotides are TGTGCCAGCAGCCAAGCAAGCCATCCGGGACAGGGAAGCTCTGGGGCCAACGTCCTGACTTTC. Translating gives CASSQASHPGQGSSGANVLTF.

The genes are TRBV21-1 and TRBJ1-4; the table's D gene call, TRBD1, was not cross checked with the DNA. TRBV21-1 is a documented pseudogene. The CDR3 spans 16 residues. The DNA of the CDR3 is TGTGCCAGCAGCAGTGGACAGGGGGCAATTGTTGAAAAACTGTTTTTT. Translated, it gives CASSSGQGAIVEKLFF.

The chain uses TRBV4-1 and TRBJ2-2; D possibly corresponds to TRBD1 (6 bases). The CDR3 is made up of 17 amino acids. Per germline, CDR1 MGHRA and CDR2 YSYEKL. Between the trimmed V and J ends, which lost 3 bases and 5 bases, there was a span of 19 bases. The CDR3 is CASSHTLQGSGTGELFF. For the CDR3, the DNA is TGCGCCAGCAGCCACACCTTGCAGGGGTCGGGGACCGGGGAGCTGTTTTTT.

This sequence joins TRBV10-3 and TRBJ2-7; D possibly corresponds to TRBD1 (5 bases). Trimming removed 8 bases at V and 2 bases at J, with 13 bases between. This CDR3 is built from 13 residues. The germline gives CDR1 ENHRY, CDR2 SYGVKD. The CDR3 sequence: CAIRSDRTYEQYF. CDR3 nucleotide sequence: TGTGCCATCCGAAGTGACAGAACCTACGAGCAGTACTTC.